This TCR beta chain was captured in a study of cytomegalovirus exposure and HLA in healthy donors (dated by TCRdb to about 2017). General notes on the study: A later analysis indicated that the 120 or so validation repertoires were generated on the platform also employed for the roughly 650 repertoires of the first cohort. The study aimed to test whether cataloging public T cell receptors could reveal signatures of past pathogen exposure. Along with the roughly 700-subject first cohort, a separate validation cohort of some 130 different subjects was used. The study combined high-throughput TCR immunosequencing, statistical association of individual TCRs with disease status, and machine learning to predict cytomegalovirus infection status.

Worth noting for this clone: The antigen this receptor binds is unknown. No base quality values were provided; no much bigger clone lies one nucleotide off.

Libraries came from the immunoSEQ multiplex PCR assay. The authors processed their data as follows. To diagnose cytomegalovirus status from the catalog of TCR beta chain sequences, a statistical classification framework was built. Imported from immuneACCESS, the table was reduced by TCRdb to in-frame sequences with V and J called. These copies leave out some clones; in studies compared against another copy, an unresolved V gene accounts for under half, and the cause of the remainder is not known. Clone size and the V and J calls come from that table; the DNA yielded D and trimming. The sample table lists hundreds of thousands of clones, roughly 87% of them with a count of one. The top ten hold roughly 2% of the sample. What the work shows at the level of the full study, not this receptor alone: The validation cohort had no HLA typing available for a later analysis, so co-occurrence within that cohort was assessed over all 130 or so repertoires. Three of the identified cytomegalovirus-associated TCR beta chains were confirmed in vitro to be specific for cytomegalovirus antigens. Most TCR sequences were observed very rarely across donors, whereas some public TCRs were present in many individuals. The study listed 164 TCR beta chains as associated with cytomegalovirus. Subsequent analysis determined that TCRs grouped into clusters in the first cohort also showed a tendency toward co-occurrence across the roughly 110 validation repertoires, and approximately 94% of cluster scores exceeded 0. The authors suggested that the approach could potentially be extended to other disease states and immunological phenotypes. In both the original and validation cohorts, the classifier was reported to diagnose cytomegalovirus status with high specificity and sensitivity.

Donors formed part of the validation cohort, which comprised 120 subjects and was distinct from the first cohort of 670 or so subjects. The germline V and J ends show losses of 1 base and 6 bases respectively, and no gene match explains 6 bases of the junction. Sequences SGDLS (CDR1) and YYNGEE (CDR2) are obtained from the germline V gene. The CDR3 starts with the cysteine, ends with the phenylalanine, and has 15 residues. Of all the DNA, just the CDR3 is kept, 45 bases in frame from base 1. The source material was PBMCs. This sequence was found in a woman younger than 35 in good health and CMV-seropositive. The V and J segments used are TRBV9 and TRBJ2-1; 8 bases in the middle match TRBD2. At the DNA level, the sequence is TGTGCCAGCAGCGTAAGTCCCGGGAGGGGCAATGAGCAGTTCTTC. The encoded protein is CASSVSPGRGNEQFF.